The clone carrying this TCR beta chain appeared a single time. Assay: immunoSEQ multiplex PCR; the TCRdb copy retains only in-frame clones and omits some. Of tens of thousands of clones listed, 85% to 95% are singletons. This entry comes from a study of T cell changes during pregnancy in multiple sclerosis. From germline, CDR1 is SGHTA and CDR2 FQGNSA. V was clipped by 2 bases and J by 0 bases; unmatched bases: 2. The CDR3 has 16 amino acids. Sequencing used peripheral blood, obtained after pregnancy. The TCR sequence derives from a female donor with multiple sclerosis, enrolled in a pregnancy study. V usage is TRBV7-2 and J usage is TRBJ2-1; 9 bases align to TRBD2. This CDR3 reads CASSLLSGGSYNEQFF. DNA for the CDR3: TGTGCCAGCAGCTTACTTAGCGGGGGCTCCTACAATGAGCAGTTCTTC.